These 9 T cell receptor beta chains share one sample of origin, sequenced in a study of type 1 regulatory T cells. Antigen specificity for these receptors is unknown. From the reads, TCRdb called clonotypes with MiXCR, one entry per CDR3 protein. The sample holds about 68,000 distinct CDR3 sequences, about 62% seen once. The sequencing input was cultured T cells, either the whole culture or a sorted T cell fraction (not recorded which). The subset is: Tr1-enriched cell product generated in vitro against host alloantigens. The receptors derive from a human donor in good health.

This chain connects TRBV20-1 to TRBJ2-1, with TRBD2 identical over 14 bases. CDR3 length: 14 amino acids. The V segment lost 3 bases and the J segment 15 bases; nucleotides outside the gene matches: 10. CDR1 is DFQATT, CDR2 SNEGSKA, per germline (reference sequence). Written as DNA, the CDR3 is TGCAGTGCTAGGACTAGCGGGAGGGCCCTCCGTCCGTTCTTC. Protein sequence: CSARTSGRALRPFF.

The chain links TRBV5-1 to TRBJ2-1; D might be TRBD2 (6 bases). V lost 0 bases and J 8 bases, leaving 12 bases between the germline ends. This CDR3 has 14 amino acids. The germline CDR1 and CDR2 sequences are SGHRS and YFSETQ. DNA for the CDR3: TGCGCCAGCAGCTTGGGGGCTAGCGCGGATGAGCAGTTCTTC. As protein: CASSLGASADEQFF.

The V and J genes are TRBV20-1 and TRBJ2-3, with 7 bases fitting TRBD1. The germline V gene encodes CDR1 DFQATT and CDR2 SNEGSKA (reference sequence). This CDR3 is 16 amino acids long. J was trimmed by 2 bases and V by 5 bases; bases with no gene match: 13. The CDR3, as DNA: TGCAGTGCTCCCACGCCGGGACAGTCGAACACAGATACGCAGTATTTT. Translating gives CSAPTPGQSNTDTQYF.

The rearrangement uses TRBV5-1 and TRBJ2-1; 12 positions match TRBD2. V lost 0 bases, J lost 0 bases, and 7 bases stayed unmatched. This CDR3 spans 19 amino acids. CDR1 and CDR2 (germline): SGHRS, YFSETQ. CDR3 coding DNA: TGCGCCAGCAGCTTGGAGTCTAGCGGGAGGGGTAGCTCCTACAATGAGCAGTTCTTC. It yields the protein CASSLESSGRGSSYNEQFF. The full variable domain, its missing parts supplied by reference TRBV5-1 and TRBJ2-1, is KAGVTQTPRYLIKTRGQQVTLSCSPISGHRSVSWYQQTPGQGLQFLFEYFSETQRNKGNFPGRFSGRQFSNSRSEMNVSTLELGDSALYLCASSLESSGRGSSYNEQFFGPGTRLTVL.

V is TRBV12-3 or TRBV12-4 and J is TRBJ2-2; TRBD2 aligns across 8 bases. J lost 4 bases, V lost 3 bases, and 7 bases had no gene match. This CDR3 spans 16 amino acids. The CDR3 reads CASSLGAGVGTGELFF. In DNA, the CDR3 is TGTGCCAGCAGTTTGGGAGCGGGAGTTGGCACCGGGGAGCTGTTTTTT.

The CDR3 region has the DNA TGTGCCAGCACCTGGTACAGGGACACCGGGGAGCTGTTTTTT. It is translated as CASTWYRDTGELFF. The chain joins TRBV5-4 to TRBJ2-2, with a weak D call TRBD1 (6 bases). Per germline, CDR1 SGHNT and CDR2 YYREEE (reference sequence). The CDR3 is 14 amino acids. V lost 6 bases and J lost 3, with 12 bases in between.

The chain has TRBV20-1 and TRBJ2-7; D is ambiguous. The CDR3 totals 13 residues. V was pared by 6 bases and J by 2 bases, with 14 bases between. Looked up from germline, CDR1 is DFQATT and CDR2 is SNEGSKA (reference sequence). CDR3 in amino acids: CSAKGRSPYEQYF. CDR3 nucleotide sequence: TGCAGTGCCAAGGGCCGCTCACCCTACGAGCAGTACTTC.

The genes are TRBV18 and TRBJ2-3; D unclear. V lost 8 bases and J 5 bases, leaving 14 bases between the germline ends. The germline CDR1 and CDR2 sequences are KGHSH and LQKENI. This CDR3 region has 13 residues. The CDR3 spells CASLLSLGDTQYF. The CDR3 coding sequence is TGTGCCAGCCTCCTCTCGCTGGGAGATACGCAGTATTTT.

The sample holds a few counts of this clonotype. This chain links TRBV5-1 with TRBJ2-3; no firm D call. The V end was cut by 0 bases, the J end by 6 bases, with 8 bases between. In germline, CDR1 is SGHRS, CDR2 YFSETQ. There are 13 residues in the CDR3. CDR3 nucleotide sequence: TGCGCCAGCAGCTTGGATATCGGCGATACGCAGTATTTT. It codes for CASSLDIGDTQYF.